These 3 T cell receptor beta chains share one sample of origin, sequenced in a study of prognosis after radiotherapy for stage I lung cancer. Template was genomic DNA; TCR beta CDR3 amplified in two multiplex PCR rounds. Initially, in first-round PCR, primers specific to each TRBV and TRBJ gene were used. MiXCR, applied by TCRdb to the multiplex PCR reads, yields one record per CDR3 protein. The repertoire consists of more than 25,000 distinct CDR3 sequences, with about 32% occurring once and the leading ten covering 30% to 40%. The sample was PBMCs, taken before or after stereotactic body radiation therapy (not recorded which). These receptors came from a donor older than 45 with non-small cell lung cancer.

This clonotype was seen just once. This likely stems from a read error, as it lies one base from a far larger clone. The genes are TRBV12-5 and TRBJ2-5, with TRBD2 matching over 7 bases. With the DNA end fitting TRBJ2-1 better, the J assignment may be wrong. This CDR3 region has 14 residues. Germline CDR1 is LGHNT and CDR2 is FRNRAP. The CDR3 region is CAIGSSGGYNEQFF. The CDR3 region has the DNA TGTGCTATTGGTTCTAGCGGAGGATACAATGAGCAGTTCTTC.

This clonotype has a count of ten or more. CDR3 protein: CASSYSSVGPNEQFF. CDR3 sequence (DNA): TGTGCCAGCAGTTACTCTTCGGTGGGGCCCAATGAGCAGTTCTTC. The chain carries TRBV6-2 or TRBV6-3 and TRBJ2-1, with D maybe TRBD1 (5 bases). In germline, CDR1 is MNHEY, CDR2 SVGEGT. This CDR3 is built from 15 residues. Trimming took 0 bases from V and 6 from J, leaving 12 bases between them.

With respect to this clonotype: One base separates it from a far larger clone, so it is likely a read error. The V gene is TRBV6-9, the J gene TRBJ2-5, with D perhaps given as TRBD1 or TRBD2 (5 bases each). The ends were cut back, 1 base at V and 3 bases at J, with 12 bases in the middle. This CDR3 comprises 15 residues. CDR1 and CDR2 (germline): MNHGY, SVAAGI. In DNA form, the CDR3 reads TGTGCCAGCAGTTATTGGGGGTGGTGGGAAGAGACCCAGTACTTC. Translated: CASSYWGWWEETQYF.